Below, 9 T cell receptor beta chains from the same sample are listed, as sequenced in a study of CD8 T cells in ankylosing spondylitis. General observations from the study: About 8 highly homologous variants made up a TCR beta motif, and this motif appeared characteristic of ankylosing spondylitis blood.

TCRdb processed the 5' RACE reads anew with MiXCR; each CDR3 protein has one entry. There are a few hundred thousand distinct CDR3 sequences in the sample; less than 9.5% occur only once, and 13% to 15% lies in the top ten. Their antigen targets remain unknown. Sequencing input: blood, either unsorted or a sorted T cell fraction (not recorded which). Source of these receptors: a male donor with ankylosing spondylitis.

This rearrangement joins TRBV6-1 to TRBJ2-1; TRBD2 agrees at 11 bases. Trimming took 6 bases from V and 0 from J; bases not matched to a gene: 4. CDR1 is MNHNS and CDR2 is SASEGT in the germline V gene. The CDR3 loop spans 16 amino acids. The CDR3 region has the DNA TGTGCCAGCAGCAAACTAGCGGGAGTCTCCTACAATGAGCAGTTCTTC. Its protein is CASSKLAGVSYNEQFF.

Only a few counts were recorded for this clonotype. V and J are TRBV12-3 or TRBV12-4 and TRBJ2-2; a possible D gene is TRBD2 (5 bases). This CDR3 has 14 residues. V was shortened by 7 bases and J by 0 bases, with 9 bases between the two germline ends. CDR3 in DNA: TGTGCCAGCAAGCGGTTCGCGAACACCGGGGAGCTGTTTTTT. Encoded protein: CASKRFANTGELFF.

The V gene is TRBV4-1, the J gene TRBJ2-7, with a weak D call TRBD1 (6 bases). V lost 0 bases and J 2 bases, leaving 14 bases between the germline ends. CDR1 is MGHRA, CDR2 YSYEKL, per germline. The length of the CDR3 is 16 residues. The CDR3 sequence is CASSQEAPGTTYEQYF. CDR3 in DNA: TGCGCCAGCAGCCAAGAAGCCCCCGGGACAACCTACGAGCAGTACTTC.

This clonotype was seen more than once but under ten times. V is TRBV7-8 and J is TRBJ2-7; 8 positions agree with TRBD2. The V gene's germline CDR1 is SGHVS and CDR2 FQNEAQ. The J segment lost 3 bases and the V segment lost 1 base, leaving 5 bases of the junction unmatched. The CDR3 sequence is 15 residues long. The chain's CDR3 is CASSLELAEIYEQYF. CDR3 in DNA: TGTGCCAGCAGCTTAGAACTAGCGGAGATCTACGAGCAGTACTTC.

This clonotype showed up many times. The V and J genes are TRBV7-2 and TRBJ1-1; D unresolved. Germline-derived CDR1 and CDR2 are SGHTA and FQGNSA. Between the trimmed V and J ends, which lost 1 base and 3 bases, there was a span of 12 bases. This CDR3 comprises 15 residues. CDR3 bases: TGTGCCAGCAGCTTAGAGGTGGGCACTCACACTGAAGCTTTCTTT. The encoded protein is CASSLEVGTHTEAFF. The full variable domain, in which reference TRBV7-2 and TRBJ1-1 provide the parts outside the CDR3, is GAGVSQSPSNKVTEKGKDVELRCDPISGHTALYWYRQSLGQGLEFLIYFQGNSAPDKSGLPSDRFSAERTGGSVSTLTIQRTQQEDSAVYLCASSLEVGTHTEAFFGQGTRLTVV.

V is TRBV6-2 or TRBV6-3 and J is TRBJ1-2; a weak D match, TRBD1 (5 bases). CDR1 MNHEY and CDR2 SVGEGT come from the germline V gene. The CDR3 runs to 15 residues. V lost 7 bases and J lost 4, with 19 bases in between. The CDR3 DNA sequence: TGTGCCAGCACCCCCTTCGACAGAGGGATCTATGGCTACACCTTC. Its protein is CASTPFDRGIYGYTF.

This chain connects TRBV7-9 to TRBJ2-4; D is ambiguous. Germline CDR1 is SEHNR and CDR2 is FQNEAQ (reference sequence). V lost 5 bases, J lost 2 bases, and 10 bases lay in between. The CDR3 length is 14 residues. The CDR3 DNA is TGTGCCAGCAGCCCGGTCAGGCCCAAAAACATTCAGTACTTC. As protein: CASSPVRPKNIQYF.

This clonotype has only a few counts. The chain carries TRBV19 and TRBJ2-7, with a weak D call TRBD2 (5 bases). V was shortened by 5 bases and J by 3 bases, with 8 bases between the two germline ends. This CDR3 region has 12 residues. Germline CDR1 and CDR2: LNHDA and SQIVND (reference sequence). The CDR3 coding sequence is TGTGCCAGTAGTTTCGCGGGCTACGAGCAGTACTTC. Its protein is CASSFAGYEQYF.

The chain recombines TRBV20-1 with TRBJ1-1; 7 bases line up with TRBD1. This CDR3 comprises 14 residues. Germline trimming cut 3 bases from V and 1 base from J; bases unmatched to any gene: 5. From germline, CDR1 is DFQATT and CDR2 SNEGSKA (reference sequence). CDR3 nucleotides: TGCAGTGCTAGGGAACAGGGGTCGAACACTGAAGCTTTCTTT. This gives the protein CSAREQGSNTEAFF.